The T cell receptor (beta chain) under discussion was sequenced for a study of cytomegalovirus exposure and HLA in healthy donors. Turning to the study itself: HLA-typed donors were the source of 86 million or so unique TCRs held in an early data release. Study-level findings and limits: Later analysis identified a missense DCLRE1C variant that was linked to TCR beta V- and J-gene trimming. Prior analysis indicated that the majority of TCR beta V segments exhibited productivity approximately 87% or approximately 30% of the time. Among the CMV-associated chains, three were confirmed in vitro as specific for CMV antigens.

Germline assignment: CDR1 LNHNV and CDR2 YYDKDF (reference sequence). There are 15 residues in the CDR3. V lost 1 base and J lost 2, with 8 bases in between. Use of 60 Vbeta and 13 Jbeta primers characterized the PCR. Clones were read by immunoSEQ multiplex PCR, and TCRdb kept only the in-frame ones, dropping some. The data show roughly 99,000 clones, around 76% seen once. This clone was recorded a few times. The antigen remains unidentified. The TCR originated in a man between 18 and 29 years old in good health and CMV-seronegative. The V call is TRBV15, the J call TRBJ2-2, with a possible D match to TRBD1 (6 bases). Sequencing was performed on PBMCs. CDR3 in amino acids: CATSRVGANTGELFF. CDR3 nucleotide sequence: TGTGCCACCAGCAGAGTGGGGGCCAACACCGGGGAGCTGTTTTTT. The whole variable domain, filled in from reference TRBV15 and TRBJ2-2, reads DAMVIQNPRYQVTQFGKPVTLSCSQTLNHNVMYWYQQKSSQAPKLLFHYYDKDFNNEADTPDNFQSRRPNTSFCFLDIRSPGLGDTAMYLCATSRVGANTGELFFGEGSRLTVL.